This is a list of T cell receptor beta chains from one sample in a study of early T cells in non-severe SARS-CoV-2 infection. TCRdb re-derived calls from the 5' RACE reads in MiXCR, one entry per CDR3 protein. Of 100,000 to 120,000 distinct CDR3 sequences in the sample, about 12% were seen once. Sequenced: whole blood. These receptors came from an adult who was a healthcare worker with PCR-confirmed SARS-CoV-2 infection or an uninfected control (not recorded which). CDR3s include the opening cysteine and the closing phenylalanine or tryptophan. Fields, in order: clone size, D gene, J gene, V gene, CDR3 DNA, CDR3 protein. A D gene is named only where the DNA matches it firmly. Clone size is shown for a subset of rows, as once, few, many or a class of expanded clone.

clone size: many
D gene: TRBD1
J gene: TRBJ1-2
V gene: TRBV5-1
CDR3 DNA: TGCGCCAGCAGGCCGGGACAGGGAGATGGCTACACCTTC
CDR3 protein: CASRPGQGDGYTF

clone size: .
D gene: .
J gene: TRBJ2-2
V gene: TRBV29-1
CDR3 DNA: TGCAGCGTTGAAAGGAGGAGTTGGGGTCGGCCCGGGGAGCTGTTTTTT
CDR3 protein: CSVERRSWGRPGELFF

clone size: many
D gene: .
J gene: TRBJ2-7
V gene: TRBV4-2
CDR3 DNA: TGTGCCAGCAGCCGAGGGACGGATGCCTACGAGCAGTACTTC
CDR3 protein: CASSRGTDAYEQYF

clone size: few
D gene: .
J gene: TRBJ1-1
V gene: TRBV6-6
CDR3 DNA: TGTGCCAGCAGTTATAGTACGCCCGAGGTGAACACTGAAGCTTTCTTT
CDR3 protein: CASSYSTPEVNTEAFF

clone size: .
D gene: .
J gene: TRBJ2-3
V gene: TRBV5-1
CDR3 DNA: TGCGCCAGCAGCTTGGTAGGTCTACGACCAGATACGCAGTATTTT
CDR3 protein: CASSLVGLRPDTQYF

clone size: .
D gene: .
J gene: TRBJ1-2
V gene: TRBV12-3/TRBV12-4
CDR3 DNA: TGTGCCAGCAGTTTGGTAACCGCCTTCTATGGCTACACCTTC
CDR3 protein: CASSLVTAFYGYTF

clone size: few
D gene: .
J gene: TRBJ1-1
V gene: TRBV16
CDR3 DNA: TGTGCCAGCAGCCCGCTTGGACAGAAGAACACTGAAGCTTTCTTT
CDR3 protein: CASSPLGQKNTEAFF

clone size: .
D gene: TRBD1
J gene: TRBJ1-5
V gene: TRBV2
CDR3 DNA: TGTGCCAGCTCCCGGGACAGCGGGGATGGGACCCAGCATTTT
CDR3 protein: CASSRDSGDGTQHF

clone size: few
D gene: TRBD1
J gene: TRBJ2-3
V gene: TRBV7-2
CDR3 DNA: TGTGCCAGCAGCTTCGGGCAGGGGGAATCGGATACGCAGTATTTT
CDR3 protein: CASSFGQGESDTQYF

clone size: many
D gene: .
J gene: TRBJ2-1
V gene: TRBV12-3/TRBV12-4
CDR3 DNA: TGTGCCAGCAGCCCCCCTGGGTCCTCCTACAATGAGCAGTTCTTC
CDR3 protein: CASSPPGSSYNEQFF

clone size: many
D gene: .
J gene: TRBJ1-2
V gene: TRBV5-1
CDR3 DNA: TGCGCCAGCAGCTTGGAGGGGCAGAAACTCTATGGCTACACCTTC
CDR3 protein: CASSLEGQKLYGYTF

clone size: .
D gene: .
J gene: TRBJ1-5
V gene: TRBV15
CDR3 DNA: TGTGCCACCAGCAGCCGGAGGCGGGGAAGGGGCAATCAGCCCCAGCATTTT
CDR3 protein: CATSSRRRGRGNQPQHF

clone size: .
D gene: .
J gene: TRBJ2-2
V gene: TRBV2
CDR3 DNA: TGTGCCAGCGGCCGACAAAGAAACACCGGGGAGCTGTTTTTT
CDR3 protein: CASGRQRNTGELFF

clone size: .
D gene: .
J gene: TRBJ1-6
V gene: TRBV12-3/TRBV12-4
CDR3 DNA: TGTGCCAGCAGTTTAGGGACTACTACGAAGGATTCACCCCTCCACTTT
CDR3 protein: CASSLGTTTKDSPLHF

clone size: few
D gene: TRBD2
J gene: TRBJ2-1
V gene: TRBV6-5
CDR3 DNA: TGTGCCAGCAGCATTAGCGGGGGTAATGCGGTGGGGCAGTTCTTC
CDR3 protein: CASSISGGNAVGQFF

clone size: .
D gene: .
J gene: TRBJ2-1
V gene: TRBV5-4
CDR3 DNA: TGTGCCAGCAGAGAGGGCCTAAAAGTCAATGAGCAGTTCTTC
CDR3 protein: CASREGLKVNEQFF

clone size: .
D gene: TRBD1
J gene: TRBJ1-3
V gene: TRBV7-9
CDR3 DNA: TGTGCCAGCAGTTTAAAGACCACAGGGGGATTTGGAAACACCATATATTTT
CDR3 protein: CASSLKTTGGFGNTIYF

clone size: .
D gene: TRBD1
J gene: TRBJ1-6
V gene: TRBV28
CDR3 DNA: TGTGCCAGCAGCCGGGGGACAGGGCGAAATTCACGCCTCCACTTT
CDR3 protein: CASSRGTGRNSRLHF

clone size: few
D gene: .
J gene: TRBJ1-1
V gene: TRBV7-3
CDR3 DNA: TGTGCCAGCAGCTTAATGGGACCCCCTGGGGCGGGGAACACTGAAGCTTTCTTT
CDR3 protein: CASSLMGPPGAGNTEAFF

clone size: .
D gene: .
J gene: TRBJ2-3
V gene: TRBV6-5
CDR3 DNA: TGTGCCAGCAGTACGAACAGGGACACAGATACGCAGTATTTT
CDR3 protein: CASSTNRDTDTQYF

clone size: many
D gene: .
J gene: TRBJ1-5
V gene: TRBV20-1
CDR3 DNA: TGCAGTGCGGGCCTTGAGGGAGAGCCCCAGCATTTT
CDR3 protein: CSAGLEGEPQHF

clone size: .
D gene: .
J gene: TRBJ2-7
V gene: TRBV9
CDR3 DNA: TGTGCCAGCAGCCCCCGACAGTCGGGGGCATACGAGCAGTACTTC
CDR3 protein: CASSPRQSGAYEQYF

clone size: .
D gene: TRBD2
J gene: TRBJ2-3
V gene: TRBV15
CDR3 DNA: TGTGCCACCAGCACCGCTAGCGGTGATACGCAGTATTTT
CDR3 protein: CATSTASGDTQYF

clone size: .
D gene: .
J gene: TRBJ1-1
V gene: TRBV6-2/TRBV6-3
CDR3 DNA: TGTGCCAGCGGGACCTCAGAACCTGAAGCTTTCTTT
CDR3 protein: CASGTSEPEAFF

clone size: few
D gene: TRBD2
J gene: TRBJ2-1
V gene: TRBV7-6
CDR3 DNA: TGTGCCAGCAGCTTATCCGGGACTAGCGGGAGTGTTGAGCAGTTCTTC
CDR3 protein: CASSLSGTSGSVEQFF

clone size: .
D gene: .
J gene: TRBJ1-3
V gene: TRBV30
CDR3 DNA: TGTGCCTGGAGTGTACGCAGGGGACTTGGAAACACCATATATTTT
CDR3 protein: CAWSVRRGLGNTIYF

clone size: few
D gene: .
J gene: TRBJ2-1
V gene: TRBV24-1
CDR3 DNA: TGTGCCACCAGTGCCCCAACAGGGAGCTCCTACAATGAGCAGTTCTTC
CDR3 protein: CATSAPTGSSYNEQFF

clone size: few
D gene: TRBD1
J gene: TRBJ1-6
V gene: TRBV4-1
CDR3 DNA: TGCGCCAGCAGCCAAGATCGAGGGACTGACAGGGCCCAGCCTTTGGATTCACCCCTCCACTTT
CDR3 protein: CASSQDRGTDRAQPLDSPLHF

clone size: .
D gene: TRBD2
J gene: TRBJ2-2
V gene: TRBV11-2
CDR3 DNA: TGTGCCAGCAGCTTCCCGGGGGGAGGGAGCACCGGGGAGCTGTTTTTT
CDR3 protein: CASSFPGGGSTGELFF

clone size: many
D gene: TRBD1
J gene: TRBJ1-2
V gene: TRBV5-4
CDR3 DNA: TGTGCCAGCAGCTTGGGGGACAGGGGTAGCGGCTACACCTTC
CDR3 protein: CASSLGDRGSGYTF

clone size: few
D gene: .
J gene: TRBJ1-1
V gene: TRBV10-2
CDR3 DNA: TGCGCCAGCAGTAAGGGCCCTGAAGCTTTCTTT
CDR3 protein: CASSKGPEAFF